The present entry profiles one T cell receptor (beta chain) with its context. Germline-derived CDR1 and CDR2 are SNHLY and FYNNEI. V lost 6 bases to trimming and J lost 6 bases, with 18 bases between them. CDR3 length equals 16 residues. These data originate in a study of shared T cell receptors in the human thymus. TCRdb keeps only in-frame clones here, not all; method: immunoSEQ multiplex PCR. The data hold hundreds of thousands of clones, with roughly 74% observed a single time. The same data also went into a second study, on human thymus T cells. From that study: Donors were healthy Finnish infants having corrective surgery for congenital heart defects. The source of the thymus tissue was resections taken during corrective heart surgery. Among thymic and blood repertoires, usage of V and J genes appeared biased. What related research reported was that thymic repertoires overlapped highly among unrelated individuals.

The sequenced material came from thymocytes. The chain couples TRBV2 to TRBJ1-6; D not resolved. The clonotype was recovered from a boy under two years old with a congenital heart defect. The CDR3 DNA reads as TGTGCCAGCAGGGGCCGAATTGGGAGAGGTAATTCACCCCTCCACTTT. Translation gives CASRGRIGRGNSPLHF.